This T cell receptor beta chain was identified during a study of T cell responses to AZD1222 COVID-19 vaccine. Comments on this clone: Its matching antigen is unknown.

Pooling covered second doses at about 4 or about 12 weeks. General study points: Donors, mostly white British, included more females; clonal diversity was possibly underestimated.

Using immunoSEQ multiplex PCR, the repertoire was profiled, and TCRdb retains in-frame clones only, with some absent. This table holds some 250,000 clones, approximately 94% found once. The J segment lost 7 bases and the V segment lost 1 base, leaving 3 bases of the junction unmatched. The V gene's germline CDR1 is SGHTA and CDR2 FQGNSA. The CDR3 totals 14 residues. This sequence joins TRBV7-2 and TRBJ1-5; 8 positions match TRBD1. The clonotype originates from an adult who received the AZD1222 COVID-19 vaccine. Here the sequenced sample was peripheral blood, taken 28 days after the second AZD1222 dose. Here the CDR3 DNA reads TGTGCCAGCAGCTTAGGACAGGGGAAACAGCCCCAGCATTTT. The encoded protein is CASSLGQGKQPQHF.